This TCR beta chain is drawn from a study of shared clonotypes between healthy human individuals. About the research overall: Researchers assigned three CD4 naive, three CD4 memory, two CD8 naive and one CD8 memory plate to each donor.

Concerning this clone itself: Its antigen is undetermined. Other nucleotide sequences from this sample produce the same CDR3.

Trimming pared 1 base from V and 4 bases from J, leaving 8 bases between. The CDR3 consists of 13 residues. CDR1 is KGHSH, CDR2 LQKENI, per germline. The authors split each subset's genomic DNA evenly across several immunoSEQ plates. Clones were sequenced by immunoSEQ multiplex PCR, and TCRdb holds only the in-frame ones, with some missing. The table records roughly 2.5 million clones, around nine tenths of them present only once. Overall study findings and caveats: Naive subsets generally had larger estimated richness than memory subsets. Sorted-subset sequencing, rarefaction showed, was incomplete despite large depth.

The rearrangement joins TRBV18 to TRBJ2-7; perhaps TRBD1 as D (5 bases). This TCR was sampled from a man younger than 35 in good health. Material for sequencing was naive CD4+ T cells sorted from blood. The subset here: CD45RA+ positively selected. The CDR3 protein is CASSPRQTYEQYF. CDR3 in DNA: TGTGCCAGCTCACCACGACAGACTTACGAGCAGTACTTC.